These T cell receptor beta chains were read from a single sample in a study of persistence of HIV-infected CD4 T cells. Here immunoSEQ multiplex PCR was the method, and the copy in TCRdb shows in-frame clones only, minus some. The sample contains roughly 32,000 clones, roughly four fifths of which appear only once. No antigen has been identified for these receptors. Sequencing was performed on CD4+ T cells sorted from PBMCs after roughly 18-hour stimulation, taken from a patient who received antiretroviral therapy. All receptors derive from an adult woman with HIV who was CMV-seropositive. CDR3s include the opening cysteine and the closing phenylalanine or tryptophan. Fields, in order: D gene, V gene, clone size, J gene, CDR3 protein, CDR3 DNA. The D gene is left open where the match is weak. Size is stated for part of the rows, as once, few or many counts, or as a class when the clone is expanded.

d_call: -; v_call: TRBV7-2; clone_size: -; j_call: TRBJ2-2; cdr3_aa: CASSQKRQGLNTGELFF; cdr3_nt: TGTGCCAGCAGCCAAAAGCGGCAGGGCCTGAACACCGGGGAGCTGTTTTTT
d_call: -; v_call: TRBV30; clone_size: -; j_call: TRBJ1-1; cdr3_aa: CAWSTPPGLNTEAFF; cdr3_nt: TGTGCCTGGAGTACACCCCCGGGCCTGAACACTGAAGCTTTCTTT
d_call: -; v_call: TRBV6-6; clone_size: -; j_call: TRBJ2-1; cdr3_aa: CASSYSFRKQFF; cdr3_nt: TGTGCCAGCAGTTACTCGTTCAGAAAGCAGTTCTTC
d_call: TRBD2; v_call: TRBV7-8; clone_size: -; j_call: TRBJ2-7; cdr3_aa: CASSFSTTSGRSVYEQYF; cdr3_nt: TGTGCCAGCAGCTTCAGTACGACTAGCGGGAGGTCCGTCTACGAGCAGTACTTC
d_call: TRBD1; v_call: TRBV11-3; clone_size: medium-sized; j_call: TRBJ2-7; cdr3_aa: CASSSTGTGLGEQYF; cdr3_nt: TGTGCCAGCAGCTCCACCGGGACAGGGCTTGGGGAGCAGTACTTC
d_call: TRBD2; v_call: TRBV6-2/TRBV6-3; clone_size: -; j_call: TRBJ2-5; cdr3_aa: CASSPGGAQETQYF; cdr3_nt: TGTGCCAGCAGTCCGGGGGGGGCCCAAGAGACCCAGTACTTC
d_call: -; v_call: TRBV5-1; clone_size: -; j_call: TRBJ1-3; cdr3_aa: CASSLGASVPPGNTIYF; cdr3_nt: TGCGCCAGCAGCTTGGGGGCTTCAGTGCCGCCTGGAAACACCATATATTTT
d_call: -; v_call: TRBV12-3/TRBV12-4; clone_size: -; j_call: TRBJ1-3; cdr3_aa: CASSSLFGNTIYF; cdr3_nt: TGTGCCAGCAGTTCTCTCTTCGGAAACACCATATATTTT
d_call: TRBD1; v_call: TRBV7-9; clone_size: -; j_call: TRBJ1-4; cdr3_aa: CASSLGGQTNEKLFF; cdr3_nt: TGTGCCAGCAGCTTAGGGGGACAGACGAATGAAAAACTGTTTTTT
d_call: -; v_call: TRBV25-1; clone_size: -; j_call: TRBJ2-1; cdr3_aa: CASSEHGIYNEQFF; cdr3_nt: TGTGCCAGCAGTGAGCACGGAATTTACAATGAGCAGTTCTTC
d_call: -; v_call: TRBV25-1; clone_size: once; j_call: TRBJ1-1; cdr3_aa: CASSEEFPLGPEAFF; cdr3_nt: TGTGCCAGCAGTGAGGAGTTCCCCCTTGGGCCTGAAGCTTTCTTT
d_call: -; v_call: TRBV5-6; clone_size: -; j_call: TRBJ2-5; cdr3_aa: CASSIQETQYF; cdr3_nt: TGTGCCAGCAGCATCCAAGAGACCCAGTACTTC
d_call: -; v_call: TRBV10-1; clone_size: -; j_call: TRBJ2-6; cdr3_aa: CASSERGANVLTF; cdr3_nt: TGCGCCAGCAGTGAGCGGGGGGCCAACGTCCTGACTTTC
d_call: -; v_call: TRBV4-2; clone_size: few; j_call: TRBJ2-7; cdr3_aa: CASSQEGGASPSYEQYF; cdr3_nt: TGTGCCAGCAGCCAAGAAGGGGGAGCCTCTCCTTCCTACGAGCAGTACTTC
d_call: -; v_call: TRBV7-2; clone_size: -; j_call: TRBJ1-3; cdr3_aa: CASSRQVQSSGNTIYF; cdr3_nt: TGTGCCAGCAGTCGACAGGTGCAGAGCTCTGGAAACACCATATATTTT
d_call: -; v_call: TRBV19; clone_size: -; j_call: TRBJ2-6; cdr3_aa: CASETARSGANVLTF; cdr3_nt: TGTGCCAGCGAGACTGCTCGCTCTGGGGCCAACGTCCTGACTTTC
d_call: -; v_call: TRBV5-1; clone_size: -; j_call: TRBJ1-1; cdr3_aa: CASSRQGVEAFF; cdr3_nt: TGCGCCAGCAGCCGCCAGGGTGTCGAAGCTTTCTTT
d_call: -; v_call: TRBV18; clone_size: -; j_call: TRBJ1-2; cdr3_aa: CASSPNRDGYTF; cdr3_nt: TGTGCCAGCTCACCAAACAGGGATGGCTACACCTTC
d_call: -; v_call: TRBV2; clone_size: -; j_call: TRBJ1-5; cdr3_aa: CASARQLLNSNQPQHF; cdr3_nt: TGTGCCAGCGCTCGACAGCTACTTAATAGCAATCAGCCCCAGCATTTT
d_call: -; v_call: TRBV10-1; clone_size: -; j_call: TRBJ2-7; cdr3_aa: CASSEGYEQYF; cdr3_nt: TGCGCCAGCAGTGAAGGGTACGAGCAGTACTTC
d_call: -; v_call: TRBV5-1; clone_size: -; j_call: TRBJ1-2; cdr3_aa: CASSFTGAENYGYTF; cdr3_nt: TGCGCCAGCAGCTTTACCGGAGCAGAGAACTATGGCTACACCTTC
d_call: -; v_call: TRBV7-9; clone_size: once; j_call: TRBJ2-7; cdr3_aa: CASSHGPVVEQYF; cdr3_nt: TGTGCCAGCAGCCACGGACCGGTCGTGGAGCAGTACTTC
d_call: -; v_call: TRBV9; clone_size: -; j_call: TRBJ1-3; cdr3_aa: CASSVGGTGNTIYF; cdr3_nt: TGTGCCAGCAGCGTAGGAGGGACTGGAAACACCATATATTTT
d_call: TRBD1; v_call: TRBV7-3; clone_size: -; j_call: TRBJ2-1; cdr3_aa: CASSLKIGQGSNEQFF; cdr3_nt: TGTGCCAGCAGCTTAAAAATCGGACAGGGGTCCAATGAGCAGTTCTTC
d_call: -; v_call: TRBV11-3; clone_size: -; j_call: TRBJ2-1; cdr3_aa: CASSSPGWDEQFF; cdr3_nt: TGTGCCAGCAGCTCCCCCGGGTGGGATGAGCAGTTCTTC
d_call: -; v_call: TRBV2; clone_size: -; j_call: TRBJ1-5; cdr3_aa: CASSPQYSNQPQHF; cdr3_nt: TGTGCCAGCAGCCCCCAGTATAGCAATCAGCCCCAGCATTTT
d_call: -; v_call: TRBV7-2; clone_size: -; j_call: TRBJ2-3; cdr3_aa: CASSLLYQVWHTQYF; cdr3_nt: TGTGCCAGCAGCTTACTTTATCAGGTCTGGCATACGCAGTATTTT
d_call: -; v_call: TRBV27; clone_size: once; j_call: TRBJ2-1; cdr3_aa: CASSKAGGPYNEQFF; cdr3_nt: TGTGCCAGCAGTAAGGCCGGGGGCCCCTACAATGAGCAGTTCTTC
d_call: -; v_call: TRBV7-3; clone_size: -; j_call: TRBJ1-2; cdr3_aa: CASSTMGGLDGYTF; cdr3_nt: TGTGCCAGCAGCACGATGGGGGGTCTAGATGGCTACACCTTC
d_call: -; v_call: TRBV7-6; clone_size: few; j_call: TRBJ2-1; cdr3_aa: CASSLVGFKNNEQFF; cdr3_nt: TGTGCCAGCAGCTTAGTCGGATTTAAGAACAATGAGCAGTTCTTC
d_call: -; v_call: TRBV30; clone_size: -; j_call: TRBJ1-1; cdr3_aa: CAWTPGRTEAFF; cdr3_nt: TGTGCCTGGACTCCAGGGAGGACTGAAGCTTTCTTT
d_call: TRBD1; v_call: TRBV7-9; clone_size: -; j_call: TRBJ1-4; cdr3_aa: CASSFGDRGSEKLFF; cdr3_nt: TGTGCCAGCAGCTTTGGGGACAGGGGGTCTGAAAAACTGTTTTTT
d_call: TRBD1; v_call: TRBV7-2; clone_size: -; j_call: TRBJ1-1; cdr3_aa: CASSLRQGNTEAFF; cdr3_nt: TGTGCCAGCAGCTTACGACAGGGGAACACTGAAGCTTTCTTT
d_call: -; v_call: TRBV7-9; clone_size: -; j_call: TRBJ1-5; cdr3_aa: CASSLEAQPQHF; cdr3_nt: TGTGCCAGCAGCTTAGAAGCCCAGCCCCAGCATTTT
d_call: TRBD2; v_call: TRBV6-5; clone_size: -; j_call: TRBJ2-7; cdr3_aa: CASRPLLAGPYEQYF; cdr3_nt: TGTGCCAGCAGGCCGCTACTAGCGGGTCCCTACGAGCAGTACTTC
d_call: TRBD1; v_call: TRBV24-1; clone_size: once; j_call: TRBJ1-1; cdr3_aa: CATSDSRGLNTEAFF; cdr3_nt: TGTGCCACCAGTGATTCAAGGGGGCTGAACACTGAAGCTTTCTTT
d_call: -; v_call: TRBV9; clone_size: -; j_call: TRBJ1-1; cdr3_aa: CASSVRLNTEAFF; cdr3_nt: TGTGCCAGCAGCGTTAGACTGAACACTGAAGCTTTCTTT
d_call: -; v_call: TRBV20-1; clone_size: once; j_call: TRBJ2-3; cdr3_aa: CSASLAGAGPSTDTQYF; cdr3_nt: TGCAGTGCTAGTCTGGCAGGGGCCGGACCTTCCACAGATACGCAGTATTTT
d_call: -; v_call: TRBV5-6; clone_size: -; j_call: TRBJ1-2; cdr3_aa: CASSGVGRAGYGYTF; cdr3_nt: TGTGCCAGCAGCGGCGTGGGGCGCGCGGGCTATGGCTACACCTTC
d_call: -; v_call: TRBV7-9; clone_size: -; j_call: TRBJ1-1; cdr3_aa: CASSTRNTEAFF; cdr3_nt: TGTGCCAGCAGCACGAGGAACACTGAAGCTTTCTTT
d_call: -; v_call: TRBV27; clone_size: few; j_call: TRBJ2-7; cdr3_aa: CASSLGGSGTYEQYF; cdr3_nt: TGTGCCAGCAGTTTAGGGGGTAGCGGCACCTACGAGCAGTACTTC
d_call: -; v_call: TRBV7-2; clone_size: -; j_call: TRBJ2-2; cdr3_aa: CASSPRGGRGGELFF; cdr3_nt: TGTGCCAGCAGCCCCCGAGGGGGGAGAGGCGGGGAGCTGTTTTTT
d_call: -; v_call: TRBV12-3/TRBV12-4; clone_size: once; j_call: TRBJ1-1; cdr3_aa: CASSPRLDTEAFF; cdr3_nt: TGTGCCAGCAGTCCTCGCCTGGACACTGAAGCTTTCTTT
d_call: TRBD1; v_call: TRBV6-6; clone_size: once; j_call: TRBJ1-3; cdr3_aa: CASSRGQGAGNTIYF; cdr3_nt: TGTGCCAGCAGCCGGGGACAGGGGGCTGGAAACACCATATATTTT
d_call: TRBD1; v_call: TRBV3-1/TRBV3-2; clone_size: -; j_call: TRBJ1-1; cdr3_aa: CASKFGGTANTEAFF; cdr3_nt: TGTGCCAGCAAATTCGGCGGGACAGCGAACACTGAAGCTTTCTTT
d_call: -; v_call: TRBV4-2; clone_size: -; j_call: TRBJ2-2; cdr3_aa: CASSQDGTGNTGELFF; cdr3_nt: TGTGCCAGCAGCCAAGATGGGACCGGTAACACCGGGGAGCTGTTTTTT
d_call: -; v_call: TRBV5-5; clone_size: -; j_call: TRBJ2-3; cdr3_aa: CASSLRQRTDLRSTDTQYF; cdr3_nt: TGTGCCAGCAGCTTGCGGCAAAGGACAGATCTTAGAAGCACAGATACGCAGTATTTT
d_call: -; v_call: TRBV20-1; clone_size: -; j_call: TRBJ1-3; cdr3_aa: CSASSSGGRNTIYF; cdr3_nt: TGCAGTGCTAGTTCCTCGGGGGGGCGAAACACCATATATTTT
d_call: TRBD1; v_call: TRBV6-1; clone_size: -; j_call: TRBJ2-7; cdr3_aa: CASSSIMGTGDLDF; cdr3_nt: TGTGCCAGCAGTTCCATTATGGGGACAGGGGATTTGGACTTC
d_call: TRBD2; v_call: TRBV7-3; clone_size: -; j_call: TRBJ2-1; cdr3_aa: CASSLDPPSGVKDEQFF; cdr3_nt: TGTGCCAGCAGCTTAGATCCCCCTAGCGGAGTCAAGGATGAGCAGTTCTTC
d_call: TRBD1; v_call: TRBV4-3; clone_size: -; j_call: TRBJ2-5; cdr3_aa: CASSQGGQGGGETQYF; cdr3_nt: TGCGCCAGCAGCCAAGGTGGACAGGGGGGCGGAGAGACCCAGTACTTC